This record covers a single TCR beta chain. This clone has more than one count but fewer than ten. Its antigen remains undetermined. Qualities for individual bases were not recorded, and no much larger clone is one base off. The sample comes from a study of Ad26.COV2.S vaccination and SARS-CoV-2 variants (dated by TCRdb to 2020 to 2022). Broadly, across the study: TCRbeta repertoire sequencing was used to assess the specificity and breadth of SARS-CoV-2-reactive T cell receptors after Ad26.COV2.S vaccination. The TCR-sequenced set comprised about 32 samples: some 20 Ad26.COV2.S vaccine recipients, 5 placebo recipients and 8 SARS-CoV-2 convalescent individuals. Beyond this particular receptor, the publication reports: Substantial breadth of spike-specific CD8+ and CD4+ T cell responses was reported after vaccination. According to the authors, total T cell responses may have been underestimated by the TCR breadth and depth analyses. Higher spike-specific TCR breadth was observed in Ad26.COV2.S recipients than in placebo recipients (P = 0.0014). Non-spike TCR breadth was comparable between vaccine and placebo recipients, consistent with the vaccine containing only spike.

TCRbeta CDR3 regions were sequenced with the immunoSEQ Assay. After extraction, genomic DNA underwent amplification by bias-controlled multiplex PCR, followed by high-throughput sequencing. The paper's data handling went like this. To quantify the absolute abundance of every unique TCRbeta CDR3 region, sequences were collapsed and filtered. T cell fraction was estimated by normalizing TCRbeta template counts to usable DNA, which was measured by amplifying reference genes present in all nucleated cells. Repertoire TCRs were annotated as SARS-CoV-2-specific when V gene, CDR3 amino acid sequence and J gene were exactly matched to a known reactive TCR set. The reference SARS-CoV-2 TCR set was obtained from MIRA and was filtered for enrichment in COVID-19-positive ImmuneCODE repertoires, whereby public or cross-reactive TCRs were removed. Based on the MIRA antigens, annotated TCRs were further analysed at the level of specific ORF or position within ORF. Breadth was defined as annotated unique rearrangements over total unique productive rearrangements; depth was the summed frequency of those rearrangements. TCR breadth was compared between groups using two-sided Wilcoxon rank-sum tests. TCRdb retrieved this table from immuneACCESS and kept in-frame rearrangements only. Not all clones are present; in checked studies, unresolved V genes account for under half, and no reason is known for the remainder. The DNA was the basis for D and trimming; V, J and clone size are from that table. In all, the sample holds 150,000 to 200,000 clones, and around nine tenths of those were seen once. Under 7.5% of the sample goes to the ten largest clones.

Sample time point, as interpreted from the label and publication: individuals recovered from natural SARS-CoV-2 infection. Here the sequenced sample was peripheral blood, taken after recovery from COVID-19. The TCR comes from a human donor who had recovered from COVID-19.

The DNA reads as follows: TGTGCCAGTAGTATTAGGGACAGGGGGACCCACGAGCAGTACTTC. It is translated as CASSIRDRGTHEQYF. The sequence links TRBV19 to TRBJ2-7, with 11 junctional bases fitting TRBD1. In the germline V gene (reference sequence), CDR1 corresponds to LNHDA and CDR2 to SQIVND. From cysteine to phenylalanine, the CDR3 is 15 amino acids long. Only the CDR3 part of the read is kept: 45 bases, read in frame from the first base. V is pruned by 3 bases and J by 5 bases, leaving 6 bases of the junction without a gene match.